This TCR beta chain appears in the sequencing data of a study of T cells after somatic rescue of genetic block (dated by TCRdb to the early 2020s). For the wider study: What the study looked at was long-term robustness, specifically in a T-cell system that came about through somatic rescue of a genetic block in T-cell development.

Counted from cysteine to phenylalanine, this CDR3 has 13 amino acids. Of the read, only the CDR3 DNA is kept; its 39 bases are in frame from base 1. Taken from the germline V gene, the CDR1 and CDR2 loops are SQVTM and ANQGSEA. V is reduced by 7 bases and J by 1 base, leaving a spacing of 13 bases between them. Notes on this clone: This receptor's antigen is unknown. Per-base qualities were not stored, and no clone one base away is much larger.

The receptor library was made with the immunoSEQ multiplex PCR assay. This is the immuneACCESS table as TCRdb keeps it, with only in-frame sequences that have V and J called. A part of the clones is gone; compared with another copy, unresolved V genes explain less than half, and the rest is unexplained. Counted in this sample were 12,000 or so clones; 73% of them appeared once. The ten largest clones capture about 20% of the sample. The receptor chain draws on TRBV29-1 and TRBJ1-2; a tentative D match to TRBD1 spans 5 bases. This clonotype was sampled from a boy younger than 18. The material sequenced was peripheral blood mononuclear cells (PBMCs). For the CDR3, the sequence is CSAHRGGNYGYTF. The DNA sequence is given as TGCAGCGCCCATCGGGGGGGTAACTATGGCTACACCTTC.